The rows below give T cell receptor beta chains drawn from one sample of a study of blood T cell repertoires in COVID-19. Sequencing used immunoSEQ multiplex PCR; TCRdb keeps in-frame clones, though not all of them. The top ten hold 2% to 2.5% of the sample, which has about 190,000 clones, roughly nine tenths seen once. Sequenced sample: peripheral blood. All receptors derive from a man aged 65 to 79 with active or convalescent COVID-19. The CDR3 runs from the conserved cysteine through the conserved F or W. D genes are given only for firm matches. Expanded clones get a size class; other rows say once, few or many, or leave the size out.

TRBV6-1	few	-	14	TRBJ1-3	CASSEETGFNTIYF	TGTGCCAGCAGTGAGGAAACAGGGTTCAACACCATATATTTT
TRBV30	once	-	16	TRBJ1-3	CAWSEASGLSGNTIYF	TGTGCCTGGAGTGAGGCAAGCGGACTCTCTGGAAACACCATATATTTT
TRBV5-1	once	TRBD2	15	TRBJ2-1	CASSLVSGGAPEQFF	TGCGCCAGCAGCTTGGTCAGCGGGGGGGCCCCTGAGCAGTTCTTC
TRBV28	few	TRBD1	15	TRBJ1-4	CASSLPGTGAEKLFF	TGTGCCAGCAGTTTACCCGGGACAGGGGCTGAAAAACTGTTTTTT
TRBV2	-	-	14	TRBJ2-7	CASSVTGNPYEQYF	TGTGCCAGCAGTGTAACAGGGAACCCCTACGAGCAGTACTTC
TRBV27	few	TRBD1	15	TRBJ2-5	CASSLGQGFQETQYF	TGTGCCAGCAGTCTAGGACAGGGTTTTCAGGAGACCCAGTACTTC
TRBV14	once	-	15	TRBJ2-7	CASSRLESGPYEQYF	TGTGCCAGCAGCCGGTTAGAAAGTGGGCCCTACGAGCAGTACTTC
TRBV7-6	once	-	15	TRBJ2-7	CASSRGRGPSYEQYF	TGTGCCAGCTCCCGAGGGCGGGGGCCTTCCTACGAGCAGTACTTC
TRBV3-1/TRBV3-2	few	TRBD1	15	TRBJ1-6	CASSPTGSYNSPLHF	TGTGCCAGCAGCCCGACAGGGTCCTATAATTCACCCCTCCACTTT
TRBV28	-	-	14	TRBJ1-5	CASSTDGRNQPQHF	TGTGCCAGCAGCACAGACGGAAGGAATCAGCCCCAGCATTTT
TRBV27	-	-	15	TRBJ2-2	CASTPNNGLSGELFF	TGTGCCAGCACACCCAACAACGGACTCTCCGGGGAGCTGTTTTTT
TRBV18	-	TRBD1	14	TRBJ2-3	CASSPQGAGDTQYF	TGTGCCAGCTCACCCCAGGGGGCTGGAGATACGCAGTATTTT
TRBV6-6	-	-	13	TRBJ1-2	CASRHRENYGYTF	TGTGCCAGCAGGCACAGGGAAAACTATGGCTACACCTTC
TRBV20-1	-	-	14	TRBJ1-4	CSASVLGGDEKLFF	TGCAGTGCTAGTGTCCTGGGTGGAGATGAAAAACTGTTTTTT
TRBV15	-	-	13	TRBJ1-1	CATSSEGSTEAFF	TGTGCCACCAGCAGCGAGGGTAGCACTGAAGCTTTCTTT
TRBV4-1	few	-	16	TRBJ1-4	CASSQVRGVANEKLFF	TGCGCCAGCAGCCAGGTCCGGGGGGTGGCTAATGAAAAACTGTTTTTT
TRBV27	-	TRBD1	13	TRBJ2-1	CASRGTAYNEQFF	TGTGCCAGTAGAGGGACAGCCTACAATGAGCAGTTCTTC
TRBV7-2	-	TRBD2	16	TRBJ2-7	CASSPRGVMGGYEQYF	TGTGCCAGCAGCCCCCGGGGGGTAATGGGTGGGTACGAGCAGTACTTC
TRBV3-1/TRBV3-2	-	-	14	TRBJ1-5	CASSPVRGNQPQHF	TGTGCCAGCAGCCCCGTCAGGGGCAATCAGCCCCAGCATTTT
TRBV6-5	-	-	12	TRBJ2-7	CASSHDSYEQYF	TGTGCCAGCAGCCATGACAGCTACGAGCAGTACTTC
TRBV21-1	-	-	14	TRBJ2-2	CASGGLAVIGELFF	TGTGCCAGCGGAGGACTAGCAGTCATCGGGGAGCTGTTTTTT
TRBV5-1	-	TRBD1	14	TRBJ1-2	CASSMGQGAQGYTF	TGCGCCAGCAGCATGGGACAGGGGGCTCAGGGCTACACCTTC
TRBV20-1	-	TRBD2	15	TRBJ2-5	CSAGGELAGAETQYF	TGCAGTGCTGGTGGGGAGCTAGCGGGAGCCGAGACCCAGTACTTC
TRBV27	-	TRBD1	14	TRBJ1-5	CASSSYRGSQPQHF	TGTGCCAGCAGTTCCTACAGGGGGAGTCAGCCCCAGCATTTT
TRBV6-5	-	-	14	TRBJ2-7	CATHPPSATREQYF	TGTGCCACCCACCCACCAAGCGCGACTAGAGAGCAGTACTTC
TRBV4-3	-	-	15	TRBJ1-2	CASSQVWGGAGGYTF	TGCGCCAGCAGCCAAGTCTGGGGAGGGGCGGGTGGCTACACCTTC
TRBV19	-	-	13	TRBJ2-7	CATSSEGRYEQYF	TGTGCCACCTCTTCGGAGGGGAGGTACGAGCAGTACTTC
TRBV7-2	-	-	16	TRBJ2-1	CASSISGALDPNEQFF	TGTGCCAGCAGCATTAGCGGTGCCCTAGACCCCAATGAGCAGTTCTTC
TRBV28	-	TRBD1	18	TRBJ2-6	CASSLALLGGAGANVLTF	TGTGCCAGCAGTTTAGCCCTTTTAGGGGGCGCTGGGGCCAACGTCCTGACTTTC
TRBV19	once	-	17	TRBJ1-5	CASSTQTGYYSNQPQHF	TGTGCCAGTAGTACACAAACAGGCTACTATAGCAATCAGCCCCAGCATTTT
TRBV10-3	once	TRBD2	16	TRBJ2-7	CAISGGTSGRIYEQYF	TGTGCCATCAGTGGTGGGACTAGCGGGAGGATCTACGAGCAGTACTTC
TRBV7-9	-	TRBD1	17	TRBJ1-5	CASTQSSSGTGNQPQHF	TGTGCCAGCACCCAGAGCTCGTCCGGGACAGGGAATCAGCCCCAGCATTTT
TRBV14	-	TRBD2	17	TRBJ2-7	CASSQDTSGGITYEQYF	TGTGCCAGCAGCCAAGACACTAGCGGGGGTATTACCTACGAGCAGTACTTC
TRBV7-9	-	TRBD2	17	TRBJ2-1	CASSSQTSGRTYNEQFF	TGTGCCAGCAGCTCACAGACTAGCGGGAGAACCTACAATGAGCAGTTCTTC
TRBV6-5	-	-	14	TRBJ1-2	CASSKNLRYYGYTF	TGTGCCAGCAGTAAGAACCTGCGTTACTATGGCTACACCTTC
TRBV11-2	-	-	15	TRBJ2-5	CASSPQSSRGETQYF	TGTGCCAGCAGCCCCCAATCCTCCAGGGGAGAGACCCAGTACTTC
TRBV5-4	once	TRBD1	15	TRBJ1-2	CASSFGQGSRYGYTF	TGTGCCAGCAGCTTCGGACAGGGGAGTCGGTATGGCTACACCTTC
TRBV28	-	TRBD1	15	TRBJ1-5	CASSPATGSIQPQHF	TGTGCCAGCAGCCCCGCGACAGGGTCTATTCAGCCCCAGCATTTT
TRBV7-2	-	TRBD1	16	TRBJ2-2	CASSLHRGPNTGELFF	TGTGCCAGCAGCTTGCACAGGGGGCCGAACACCGGGGAGCTGTTTTTT
TRBV7-2	-	TRBD2	15	TRBJ2-3	CASSLGQGGIWAQYF	TGTGCCAGCAGCTTAGGTCAGGGAGGGATTTGGGCGCAGTATTTT
TRBV18	few	-	15	TRBJ1-2	CASSPPTELNYGYTF	TGTGCCAGCTCACCACCGACTGAGCTGAACTATGGCTACACCTTC
TRBV5-6	-	-	12	TRBJ1-3	CASSLGESTIYF	TGTGCCAGCAGCCTGGGGGAGAGCACCATATATTTT
TRBV19	-	-	13	TRBJ2-7	CASSPLLSYEQYF	TGTGCCAGTAGCCCTTTACTCTCCTACGAGCAGTACTTC
TRBV7-9	-	-	15	TRBJ2-7	CASSFYRGSPYEQYF	TGTGCCAGCAGTTTCTATCGGGGATCCCCCTACGAGCAGTACTTC
TRBV9	-	TRBD1	16	TRBJ2-2	CASSLQGEIPPGELFF	TGTGCCAGCAGCCTACAGGGGGAGATTCCCCCCGGGGAGCTGTTTTTT
TRBV4-1	once	TRBD2	16	TRBJ2-7	CASSQATSGSSYEQYF	TGCGCCAGCAGCCAAGCGACTAGCGGGAGCTCCTACGAGCAGTACTTC
TRBV19	-	-	18	TRBJ2-1	CASSPPRASSSAYNEQFF	TGTGCCAGTAGCCCCCCGAGGGCTAGCTCGTCTGCCTACAATGAGCAGTTCTTC
TRBV4-3	-	TRBD2	12	TRBJ2-1	CASSQGGGVQFF	TGCGCCAGCAGCCAAGGGGGGGGTGTGCAGTTCTTC
TRBV3-1/TRBV3-2	-	TRBD2	20	TRBJ2-4	CASSKSGTSLSDLAKNIQYF	TGTGCCAGCAGCAAGTCCGGGACTAGCCTTTCGGACCTAGCCAAAAACATTCAGTACTTC
TRBV2	once	-	17	TRBJ2-1	CASSGLRFSDNYNEQFF	TGTGCCAGCAGTGGGTTACGCTTTAGCGACAACTACAATGAGCAGTTCTTC
TRBV4-1	-	TRBD2	21	TRBJ2-5	CASSQKIPTSGSLVLQETQYF	TGCGCCAGCAGCCAAAAGATACCGACTAGCGGGAGTCTTGTGTTACAAGAGACCCAGTACTTC
TRBV6-6	-	TRBD1	14	TRBJ2-1	CASSLRQGPNEQFF	TGTGCCAGCAGTTTAAGACAGGGACCCAATGAGCAGTTCTTC
TRBV24-1	-	-	15	TRBJ2-1	CATSDLRRPDNEQFF	TGTGCCACCAGTGATTTGCGGAGGCCAGACAATGAGCAGTTCTTC
TRBV4-3	-	-	18	TRBJ1-1	CASSQGTSGENWYTEAFF	TGCGCCAGCAGCCAAGGTACCTCCGGGGAGAACTGGTACACTGAAGCTTTCTTT